The 10 T cell receptor beta chains reported below all come from one sample, sequenced in a study of OX40 agonist ivuxolimab in advanced cancers. Assay: immunoSEQ multiplex PCR; the TCRdb copy retains only in-frame clones and omits some. The data hold 20,000 to 30,000 clones, with about two thirds observed a single time. Sequencing was performed on CD4+ or CD8+ T cells sorted from blood, taken in a trial of the OX40 agonist ivuxolimab. These TCRs come from an adult with an advanced solid tumor such as melanoma, head and neck, liver or kidney cancer.

This chain joins TRBV7-6 and TRBJ1-5; possibly TRBD1 for D (5 bases). Trimming removed 2 bases at V and 1 base at J, with 9 bases between. Germline CDR1 is SGHVS and CDR2 is FNYEAQ. The CDR3 totals 15 residues. CDR3 in amino acids: CASSLQGGSNQPQHF. The DNA for the CDR3 is TGTGCCAGCAGCTTACAGGGAGGAAGCAATCAGCCCCAGCATTTT.

V is TRBV9 and J is TRBJ2-1; D is ambiguous. In germline, CDR1 is SGDLS, CDR2 YYNGEE. Trimming left V 3 bases short and J 9 bases short, with 4 bases between. CDR3 size: 10 residues. The CDR3 DNA reads TGTGCCAGCAGCGGTGTTGAGCAGTTCTTC. Residues: CASSGVEQFF.

This clone has a single count. The rearrangement uses TRBV19 and TRBJ1-5; weak D call: TRBD1 (5 bases). This CDR3 spans 15 amino acids. From germline, CDR1 is LNHDA and CDR2 SQIVND (reference sequence). V shed 3 bases and J shed 0 bases, with 9 bases lying between them. The CDR3 reads CASSIWGSSNQPQHF. CDR3 DNA sequence: TGTGCCAGTAGTATCTGGGGGAGTAGCAATCAGCCCCAGCATTTT.

The chain links TRBV6-6 to TRBJ2-7, with D perhaps matching TRBD2 (5 bases). The CDR3 is 13 amino acids. V lost 4 bases and J 4 bases, leaving 11 bases between the germline ends. Germline loops: CDR1 MNHNY, CDR2 SVGAGI (reference sequence). In DNA form, the CDR3 reads TGTGCCAGCAGTTCCGTTCGGGGTTACGAGCAGTACTTC. Amino acids: CASSSVRGYEQYF.

V gene TRBV7-3 combines with J gene TRBJ1-6; D is unclear. This CDR3 spans 15 amino acids. Germline lookup yields CDR1 SGHTA and CDR2 FQGTGA. The V end lost 2 bases, the J end lost 7 bases, and 12 bases lay between the germline ends. As DNA, the CDR3 is TGTGCCAGCAGCTTATTCGCCGGCGGGAATTCACCCCTCCACTTT. Protein: CASSLFAGGNSPLHF. Based on the CDR3 plus reference TRBV7-3 and TRBJ1-6, the full variable domain is GAGVSQTPSNKVTEKGKYVELRCDPISGHTALYWYRQSLGQGPEFLIYFQGTGAADDSGLPNDRFFAVRPEGSVSTLKIQRTERGDSAVYLCASSLFAGGNSPLHFGNGTRLTVT.

This chain uses TRBV7-3 with TRBJ2-7; 7 nucleotides line up with TRBD1. V was clipped by 2 bases and J by 5 bases; unmatched bases: 9. Germline V gene lookup returns CDR1 SGHTA and CDR2 FQGTGA. This CDR3 is 15 amino acids long. Written as DNA, the CDR3 is TGTGCCAGCAGCTTATCGAGGGGGCGCGTCAACGAGCAGTACTTC. It is translated as CASSLSRGRVNEQYF.

V gene TRBV11-3 combines with J gene TRBJ2-1, with unresolved D. Trimming cost V 1 base and J 6 bases, with 19 bases left between them. CDR1 SGHNT and CDR2 YENEEA come from the germline V gene. The CDR3 has 17 residues. The CDR3 loop is CASSLAGGWGLSNEQFF. In DNA, the CDR3 is TGTGCCAGCAGCTTAGCCGGTGGTTGGGGATTGAGCAATGAGCAGTTCTTC.

This clone occurred once. The chain is built from TRBV5-6 and TRBJ1-3; D ambiguous. V was cut by 0 bases and J by 0 bases, with 13 bases left in between. Germline V gives CDR1 SGHDT, CDR2 YYEEEE. The CDR3 runs to 17 residues. This CDR3 is CASSLGSRINSGNTIYF. CDR3 bases: TGTGCCAGCAGCTTGGGTTCTAGGATCAACTCTGGAAACACCATATATTTT. The full variable domain, completed using reference TRBV5-6 and TRBJ1-3, is DAGVTQSPTHLIKTRGQQVTLRCSPKSGHDTVSWYQQALGQGPQFIFQYYEEEERQRGNFPDRFSGHQFPNYSSELNVNALLLGDSALYLCASSLGSRINSGNTIYFGEGSWLTVV.

The CDR3 sequence is CASTRGAGGQETQYF. CDR3 sequence (DNA): TGTGCCAGCACCCGGGGAGCGGGGGGCCAAGAGACCCAGTACTTC. This chain connects TRBV28 to TRBJ2-5, with 9 bases fitting TRBD2. The CDR3 runs 15 residues. Trimming removed 7 bases from V and 1 base from J; junction bases left unmatched: 7. Germline CDR1 reads MDHEN; CDR2 reads SYDVKM.

The rearrangement uses TRBV9 and TRBJ1-4, with TRBD1 as a possible D gene (6 bases). The CDR3 length is 14 residues. Germline V gene sequence: CDR1 SGDLS, CDR2 YYNGEE. Trimming pared 3 bases from V and 5 bases from J, leaving 11 bases between. The CDR3 loop is CASSAPGHNEKLFF. CDR3 coding DNA: TGTGCCAGCAGCGCCCCGGGACACAATGAAAAACTGTTTTTT. Variable domain in full (rest from reference TRBV9 and TRBJ1-4): DSGVTQTPKHLITATGQRVTLRCSPRSGDLSVYWYQQSLDQGLQFLIQYYNGEERAKGNILERFSAQQFPDLHSELNLSSLELGDSALYFCASSAPGHNEKLFFGSGTQLSVL.